Sequencing of this TCR beta chain was carried out in a study of blood T cells in healthy people across ages. Through a sample-barcoded 5' primer and a J-beta primer mix, a second PCR was run for roughly 6 to 11 cycles. Every cDNA molecule bore a tag from a template-switch adaptor containing 12 random nucleotides. TCRdb fed the 5' RACE reads into MiXCR, producing one record per CDR3 protein. Counted here are 1.8 million or so distinct CDR3 sequences, around 40% occurring once; the ten biggest clones make up about 23%. Approximately 10 milliliters was the volume of peripheral blood drawn from each donor. This clonotype was counted a few times. The sequencing sample was made of blood. The receptor's source is a human donor in good health.

The CDR3 sequence is CSASWELVGYNEQFF. The CDR3 DNA follows: TGCAGTGCTAGTTGGGAGTTAGTAGGTTACAATGAGCAGTTCTTC. The chain combines TRBV20-1 with TRBJ2-1, with D possibly being TRBD2 (5 bases). V was cut by 3 bases and J by 4 bases, with 16 bases left in between. The germline V gene has CDR1 DFQATT and CDR2 SNEGSKA (reference sequence). The CDR3 consists of 15 residues.